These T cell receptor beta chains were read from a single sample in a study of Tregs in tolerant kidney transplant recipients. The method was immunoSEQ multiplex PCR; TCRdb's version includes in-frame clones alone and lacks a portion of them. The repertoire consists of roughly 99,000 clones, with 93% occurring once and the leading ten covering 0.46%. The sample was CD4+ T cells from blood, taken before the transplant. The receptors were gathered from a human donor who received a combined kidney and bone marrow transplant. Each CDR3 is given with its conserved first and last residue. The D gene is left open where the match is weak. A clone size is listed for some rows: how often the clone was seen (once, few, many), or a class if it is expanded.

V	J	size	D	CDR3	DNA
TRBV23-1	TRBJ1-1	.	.	CASSQFLPTAALDTEAFF	TGCGCCAGCAGTCAATTTTTGCCAACAGCGGCGTTGGACACTGAAGCTTTCTTT
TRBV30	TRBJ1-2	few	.	CAWSVHSLYGYTF	TGTGCCTGGAGTGTACACAGCCTCTATGGCTACACCTTC
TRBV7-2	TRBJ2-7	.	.	CASSLVAGPSSYEQYF	TGTGCCAGCAGCTTAGTTGCGGGGCCGAGCTCCTACGAGCAGTACTTC
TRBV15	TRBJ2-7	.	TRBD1	CATSFGTGAYEQYF	TGTGCCACCAGCTTTGGGACAGGGGCCTACGAGCAGTACTTC
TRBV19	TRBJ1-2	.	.	CAARPGHTPQGYTF	TGTGCCGCAAGACCGGGACACACACCCCAGGGCTACACCTTC
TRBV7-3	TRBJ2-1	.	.	CASSLGPGVYNEQFF	TGTGCCAGCAGCTTGGGTCCAGGGGTTTACAATGAGCAGTTCTTC
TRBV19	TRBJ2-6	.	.	CASSRGQRAGANVLTF	TGTGCCAGTAGTAGAGGGCAACGGGCTGGGGCCAACGTCCTGACTTTC
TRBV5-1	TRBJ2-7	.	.	CASSPTGFYEQYF	TGCGCCAGCAGCCCCACAGGATTCTACGAGCAGTACTTC
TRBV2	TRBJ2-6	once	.	CASRDSSGANVLTF	TGTGCCAGCAGGGACAGCTCTGGGGCCAACGTCCTGACTTTC
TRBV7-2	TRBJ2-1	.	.	CASSLGASREQFF	TGTGCCAGCAGCTTAGGTGCTAGCCGAGAGCAGTTCTTC
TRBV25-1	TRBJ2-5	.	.	CASSEFWGTGETQYF	TGTGCCAGCAGTGAATTTTGGGGAACGGGGGAGACCCAGTACTTC
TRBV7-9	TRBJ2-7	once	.	CASSLAPSNGYHYEQYF	TGTGCCAGCAGCTTAGCGCCATCCAACGGTTATCACTACGAGCAGTACTTC
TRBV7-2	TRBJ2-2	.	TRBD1	CASSLTGVAGELFF	TGTGCCAGCAGCTTGACAGGGGTGGCGGGGGAGCTGTTTTTT
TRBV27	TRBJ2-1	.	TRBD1	CASSSPGTGRGNEQFF	TGTGCCAGCAGTTCTCCCGGGACAGGCCGAGGCAATGAGCAGTTCTTC
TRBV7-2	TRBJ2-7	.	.	CASSFFQGSYEQYF	TGTGCCAGCAGCTTTTTTCAGGGATCCTACGAGCAGTACTTC
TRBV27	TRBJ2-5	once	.	CASSMGTSGETQYF	TGTGCCAGCAGTATGGGGACATCGGGCGAGACCCAGTACTTC
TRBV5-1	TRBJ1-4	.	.	CASSLGSGEKLFF	TGCGCCAGCAGCTTAGGGTCGGGAGAAAAACTGTTTTTT
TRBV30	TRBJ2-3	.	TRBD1	CAWSITTGGADTQYF	TGTGCCTGGAGTATCACGACAGGGGGCGCAGATACGCAGTATTTT
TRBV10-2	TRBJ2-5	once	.	CASSAARWETQYF	TGCGCCAGCAGTGCGGCCAGGTGGGAGACCCAGTACTTC
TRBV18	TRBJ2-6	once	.	CASSPLSSSGANVLTF	TGTGCCAGCTCACCACTGTCTAGCTCTGGGGCCAACGTCCTGACTTTC
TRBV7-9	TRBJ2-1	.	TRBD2	CASSTSSGRAIDEQFF	TGTGCCAGCAGCACATCTAGCGGGAGGGCCATCGATGAGCAGTTCTTC
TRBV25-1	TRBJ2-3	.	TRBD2	CASSERRGLSTDTQYF	TGTGCCAGCAGTGAAAGGCGGGGGTTAAGCACAGATACGCAGTATTTT
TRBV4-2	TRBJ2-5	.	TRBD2	CASSQDWASGQETQYF	TGTGCCAGCAGCCAAGATTGGGCTAGCGGTCAAGAGACCCAGTACTTC
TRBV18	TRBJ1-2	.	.	CASSPGNRDYGYTF	TGTGCCAGCTCACCGGGAAACAGGGACTATGGCTACACCTTC
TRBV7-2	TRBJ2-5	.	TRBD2	CASSLRFWTSEQETQYF	TGTGCCAGCAGCCTACGATTTTGGACTAGCGAGCAAGAGACCCAGTACTTC
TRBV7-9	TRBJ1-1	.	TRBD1	CASSLDGTGGSEAFF	TGTGCCAGCAGCTTAGACGGGACAGGCGGTTCTGAAGCTTTCTTT
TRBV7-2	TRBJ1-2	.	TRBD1	CASSYQSGTGGYGYTF	TGTGCCAGCAGCTACCAGTCCGGGACAGGGGGCTATGGCTACACCTTC
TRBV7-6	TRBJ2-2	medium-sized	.	CASSLGTANTGELFF	TGTGCCAGCAGCCTCGGGACTGCGAACACCGGGGAGCTGTTTTTT
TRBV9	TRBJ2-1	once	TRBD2	CASSVGLPRTNEQFF	TGTGCCAGCAGCGTGGGACTACCACGAACCAATGAGCAGTTCTTC
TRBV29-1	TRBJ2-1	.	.	CSVGRQDVFLNEQFF	TGCAGCGTGGGGCGCCAGGACGTTTTTCTCAATGAGCAGTTCTTC
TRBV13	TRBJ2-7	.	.	CASSLWGRSLNEQYF	TGTGCCAGCAGCTTATGGGGGAGGTCCTTGAACGAGCAGTACTTC
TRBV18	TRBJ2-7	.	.	CASSPPGREQYF	TGTGCCAGCTCACCACCGGGCCGCGAGCAGTACTTC
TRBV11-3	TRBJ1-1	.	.	CASSVHPNTEAFF	TGTGCCAGCAGCGTACACCCGAACACTGAAGCTTTCTTT
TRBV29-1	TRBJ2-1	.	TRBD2	CSVARGEGIEQFF	TGCAGCGTTGCCCGGGGGGAGGGCATTGAGCAGTTCTTC
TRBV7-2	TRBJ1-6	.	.	CASSSSGSSYNSPLHF	TGTGCCAGCAGCTCTAGCGGGAGCTCCTATAATTCACCCCTCCACTTT
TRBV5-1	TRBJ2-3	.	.	CASSSSGTDTQYF	TGCGCCAGCAGCTCTAGCGGCACAGATACGCAGTATTTT
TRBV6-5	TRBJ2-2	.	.	CASSYGRPGELFF	TGTGCCAGCAGTTACGGGAGGCCCGGGGAGCTGTTTTTT
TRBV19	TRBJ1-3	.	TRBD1	CASSRDREIGNTIYF	TGTGCCAGTAGTAGGGACAGAGAAATTGGAAACACCATATATTTT
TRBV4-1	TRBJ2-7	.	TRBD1	CASSREEAGGRYEQYF	TGCGCCAGCAGCCGAGAGGAGGCAGGGGGCCGGTACGAGCAGTACTTC
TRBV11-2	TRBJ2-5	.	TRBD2	CASSSGLAGEAQYF	TGTGCCAGCAGCTCAGGACTAGCTGGGGAGGCCCAGTACTTC
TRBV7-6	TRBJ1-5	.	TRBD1	CASSLDSSCQGAGIRNQPQHF	TGTGCCAGCAGCTTAGATTCAAGCTGCCAGGGGGCAGGAATCCGCAATCAGCCCCAGCATTTT
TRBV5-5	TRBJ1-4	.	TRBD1	CATYRGLGSNEKLFF	TGTGCCACCTACAGGGGGCTAGGGTCTAATGAAAAACTGTTTTTT
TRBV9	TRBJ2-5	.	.	CASSVFASPETQYF	TGTGCCAGCAGCGTATTCGCTAGTCCTGAGACCCAGTACTTC
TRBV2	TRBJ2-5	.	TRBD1	CASSEQGAGEQYF	TGTGCCAGCAGTGAGCAGGGGGCTGGTGAGCAGTACTTC
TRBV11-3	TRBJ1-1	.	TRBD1	CASKRGPNLSNTEAFF	TGTGCCAGCAAAAGGGGGCCCAACCTCTCGAACACTGAAGCTTTCTTT
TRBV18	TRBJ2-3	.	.	CASSPRAPTSWQSIGDTQYF	TGTGCCAGCTCACCACGAGCTCCGACTAGTTGGCAATCGATAGGGGATACGCAGTATTTT
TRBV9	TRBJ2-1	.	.	CASSVRGVSSYNEQFF	TGTGCCAGCAGCGTACGCGGAGTAAGCTCCTACAATGAGCAGTTCTTC
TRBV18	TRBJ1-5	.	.	CASSPFGAGGNQPQHF	TGTGCCAGCTCACCCTTTGGGGCCGGTGGCAATCAGCCCCAGCATTTT
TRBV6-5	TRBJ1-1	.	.	CASSYSTGANTEAFF	TGTGCCAGCAGTTACTCGACAGGCGCAAACACTGAAGCTTTCTTT
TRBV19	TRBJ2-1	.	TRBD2	CASSVQAGGPYEQFF	TGTGCCAGTAGTGTACAAGCGGGAGGGCCCTATGAGCAGTTCTTC
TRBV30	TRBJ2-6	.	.	CAWSLGRGANVLTF	TGTGCCTGGAGTTTGGGGCGTGGGGCCAACGTCCTGACTTTC
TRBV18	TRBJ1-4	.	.	CASSPRQGLGDNEKLFF	TGTGCCAGCTCACCACGGCAGGGGCTGGGGGATAATGAAAAACTGTTTTTT
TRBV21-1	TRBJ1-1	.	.	CASSKAPTGNTEAFF	TGTGCCAGCAGCAAAGCCCCGACTGGGAACACTGAAGCTTTCTTT
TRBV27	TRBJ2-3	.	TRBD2	CASAPQYLAGITDTQYF	TGTGCCAGCGCTCCCCAATATCTAGCGGGGATAACAGATACGCAGTATTTT
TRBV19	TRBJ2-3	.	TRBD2	CASTRTSGTDTQYF	TGTGCCAGTACCAGGACTAGCGGCACAGATACGCAGTATTTT